These 26 T cell receptor beta chains share one sample of origin, sequenced in a study of cytomegalovirus exposure and HLA in healthy donors. Amplification used 60 Vbeta primers and 13 Jbeta primers. Libraries were prepared by immunoSEQ multiplex PCR; TCRdb keeps only in-frame clonotypes and omits some of them. The sample has over 150,000 clones; 77% are singletons. Sequencing was done on a sample of PBMCs. These receptors were obtained from a woman aged 55-75 years in good health and CMV-seropositive.

This chain links TRBV5-1 with TRBJ1-1; D gene ambiguous. Germline CDR1 and CDR2: SGHRS and YFSETQ. The CDR3 is made up of 15 amino acids. V was pared by 1 base and J by 0 bases, with 10 bases between. DNA of the CDR3: TGCGCCAGCAGCTTGAGAGGCGTCATGAACACTGAAGCTTTCTTT. Its protein is CASSLRGVMNTEAFF.

The chain combines TRBV2 with TRBJ2-7; 10 nucleotides align to TRBD2. Germline V CDR1 and CDR2: SNHLY, FYNNEI. The CDR3 consists of 15 residues. V shed 7 bases, J shed 1 base, and the junction held 7 bases outside the gene matches. The CDR3 here is CASKPGGLASYEQYF. In DNA, the CDR3 is TGTGCCAGCAAACCCGGGGGACTAGCGTCCTACGAGCAGTACTTC.

The chain couples TRBV2 to TRBJ2-7, with D possibly TRBD1 on 5 matching bases. Germline V gives CDR1 SNHLY, CDR2 FYNNEI. Trimming cost V 3 bases and J 0 bases, with 15 bases left between them. This CDR3 is built from 16 residues. The CDR3 region is CASSESAGRSSYEQYF. The CDR3 bases are TGTGCCAGCAGTGAGTCGGCAGGGCGCAGCTCCTACGAGCAGTACTTC.

The sample holds a few counts of this clone. The CDR3 coding sequence is TGTGCCAGTTCCAAGGGGTCGGTGAATCAGCCCCAGCATTTT. Amino acid sequence: CASSKGSVNQPQHF. The V call is TRBV6-6, the J call TRBJ1-5, with D possibly TRBD1 on 5 matching bases. The ends were cut back, 9 bases at V and 4 bases at J, with 16 bases in the middle. CDR1 and CDR2 from the germline V gene are MNHNY and SVGAGI (reference sequence). This CDR3 is built from 14 residues.

The genes are TRBV2 and TRBJ2-7, with 8 bases matching TRBD1. The CDR3 is made up of 16 amino acids. With V trimmed by 1 base and J by 0 bases, 5 bases remained unmatched. The germline V gene has CDR1 SNHLY and CDR2 FYNNEI. The CDR3 DNA is TGTGCCAGCAGTGAAGAGGCACAGGGGGTCTCCTACGAGCAGTACTTC. This encodes CASSEEAQGVSYEQYF.

This chain uses TRBV5-1 with TRBJ2-3; the match to TRBD2 covers 9 bases. Germline assignment: CDR1 SGHRS and CDR2 YFSETQ. The trim removed 3 bases at V and 1 base at J, leaving 3 bases unmatched. This CDR3 contains 15 residues. The CDR3 protein is CASSSQRGGTDTQYF. CDR3 coding DNA: TGCGCCAGCAGCTCCCAGCGGGGGGGCACAGATACGCAGTATTTT.

This clone was counted between two and nine times. The V and J genes are TRBV7-2 and TRBJ2-7; 7 nucleotides align to TRBD1. J gave up 6 bases and V 4 bases, and 6 bases lay outside the gene matches. This CDR3 is 13 amino acids long. Germline V lookup: CDR1 SGHTA, CDR2 FQGNSA. The CDR3 loop reads CASSSSPGGEQYF. Written as DNA, the CDR3 is TGTGCCAGCAGCTCGTCCCCAGGGGGCGAGCAGTACTTC.

V usage is TRBV29-1 and J usage is TRBJ2-2, with a possible D match to TRBD2 (6 bases). CDR3 length equals 13 residues. Germline V gives CDR1 SQVTM, CDR2 ANQGSEA. Trimming stripped 6 bases from V and 5 bases from J, with 13 bases between. CDR3 DNA: TGCAGCGTCCACCAAGGAGGGACCGGGGAGCTGTTTTTT. Encoded protein: CSVHQGGTGELFF.

This clone was seen a single time. J is TRBJ2-1 and V is TRBV19, with a tentative D call TRBD2 (6 bases). The CDR3 is 16 amino acids. CDR1 and CDR2 (germline): LNHDA, SQIVND (reference sequence). V lost 0 bases and J 2 bases, leaving 11 bases between the germline ends. CDR3 in DNA: TGTGCCAGTAGTATAGATCTAGCGAGACCCTACAATGAGCAGTTCTTC. Translated, it gives CASSIDLARPYNEQFF.

V gene TRBV29-1 combines with J gene TRBJ2-1; 10 bases align to TRBD2. The CDR3 covers 14 residues. With 6 bases clipped from V and 8 bases from J, the junction kept 10 bases outside the gene matches. Germline assignment: CDR1 SQVTM and CDR2 ANQGSEA. The CDR3 sequence is CSVPSGRHRDEQFF. CDR3 nucleotide sequence: TGCAGCGTCCCTAGCGGGAGACACCGGGATGAGCAGTTCTTC.

The CDR3 bases are TGTGCCAGCAGTGTAATTTTAGGGGCAGATACGCAGTATTTT. This translates into CASSVILGADTQYF. V and J are TRBV6-4 and TRBJ2-3; possible D gene TRBD1, 5 bases. The CDR3 has 14 residues. The V gene's germline CDR1 is MRHNA and CDR2 SNTAGT. The germline V and J ends were trimmed by 4 bases and 4 bases, with 12 bases remaining between them.

This chain uses TRBV5-1 with TRBJ2-7; the match to TRBD2 covers 9 bases. This CDR3 is 18 amino acids long. V trimming: 1 base; J trimming: 0 bases; junction bases outside the gene matches: 11. Germline CDR1 is SGHRS and CDR2 is YFSETQ. CDR3 in DNA: TGCGCCAGCAGCTTGAGCGTCACTCAGCGGGAGGTCTCCTACGAGCAGTACTTC. Translated: CASSLSVTQREVSYEQYF.

The J gene is TRBJ1-1, the V gene TRBV5-6, with 11 positions matching TRBD1. The CDR3 sequence is 16 residues long. J was trimmed by 10 bases and V by 3 bases; bases with no gene match: 14. Germline loops: CDR1 SGHDT, CDR2 YYEEEE. CDR3 DNA: TGTGCCAGCAGCTATGGACAGGGGGCTAATCAGGCGGGAGCTTTCTTT. Its protein product is CASSYGQGANQAGAFF.

This chain joins TRBV28 and TRBJ1-1, with TRBD1 identical over 9 bases. CDR1 and CDR2 from the germline V gene are MDHEN and SYDVKM. The CDR3 is 15 amino acids. The ends lost 2 bases at V and 0 bases at J; junction bases unmatched: 1. CDR3 sequence: CASSLGDRVNTEAFF. The CDR3 coding sequence is TGTGCCAGCAGTTTAGGGGACAGGGTGAACACTGAAGCTTTCTTT. The whole variable domain, remainder taken from reference TRBV28 and TRBJ1-1, is DVKVTQSSRYLVKRTGEKVFLECVQDMDHENMFWYRQDPGLGLRLIYFSYDVKMKEKGDIPEGYSVSREKKERFSLILESASTNQTSMYLCASSLGDRVNTEAFFGQGTRLTVV.

The V and J genes are TRBV9 and TRBJ2-1; 7 bases are a match to TRBD2. The CDR3 is 14 residues long. V was clipped by 4 bases and J by 6 bases; unmatched bases: 7. Germline-derived CDR1 and CDR2 are SGDLS and YYNGEE. CDR3 loop: CASSLGGTLNEQFF. CDR3 DNA: TGTGCCAGCAGCCTCGGGGGGACGCTCAATGAGCAGTTCTTC.

CDR3 residues: CASSSLRDSQNSPLHF. The CDR3 DNA is TGTGCCAGCAGCAGTCTCCGGGACAGTCAAAATTCACCCCTCCACTTT. The chain employs TRBV5-4 and TRBJ1-6, with 7 bases that match TRBD1. CDR3 length: 16 residues. The junction had 11 bases not matched to a gene; V was cut back by 4 bases and J by 7 bases. The germline CDR1 and CDR2 sequences are SGHNT and YYREEE (reference sequence).

This chain links TRBV28 with TRBJ2-7; TRBD2 might be the D (5 bases). Trimming took off 7 bases at V and 2 bases at J, with 12 bases between the two ends. Germline loops: CDR1 MDHEN, CDR2 SYDVKM. This CDR3 has 13 amino acids. CDR3 DNA sequence: TGTGCCAGCACTCGGAGCGGCACCTACGAGCAGTACTTC. As protein: CASTRSGTYEQYF.

This chain joins TRBV5-4 and TRBJ2-5; a weak D match, TRBD2 (5 bases). Germline CDR1 reads SGHNT; CDR2 reads YYREEE (reference sequence). The CDR3 totals 15 residues. Trimming pared 5 bases from V and 1 base from J, leaving 15 bases between. This CDR3 reads CASSDPGFFQETQYF. CDR3 nucleotide sequence: TGTGCCAGCAGTGATCCGGGATTCTTCCAAGAGACCCAGTACTTC.

This clone was seen a handful of times. This sequence joins TRBV27 and TRBJ1-3; TRBD1 might be the D (6 bases). This CDR3 comprises 15 residues. Germline V lookup: CDR1 MNHEY, CDR2 SMNVEV (reference sequence). V dropped 6 bases and J dropped 4 bases, with 16 bases sitting between them. The CDR3 loop is CASSQVGTPGNTIYF. In DNA, the CDR3 is TGTGCCAGCAGCCAGGTTGGGACACCAGGAAACACCATATATTTT.

V usage is TRBV5-1 and J usage is TRBJ2-1; no reliable D call. Trimming removed 2 bases from V and 7 bases from J, with 16 bases in between. Germline V gives CDR1 SGHRS, CDR2 YFSETQ. The CDR3 is 15 amino acids. CDR3 coding DNA: TGCGCCAGCAGCTTCATGACAAACATGGTGAATGAGCAGTTCTTC. Protein: CASSFMTNMVNEQFF. The full variable domain, completed using reference TRBV5-1 and TRBJ2-1, is KAGVTQTPRYLIKTRGQQVTLSCSPISGHRSVSWYQQTPGQGLQFLFEYFSETQRNKGNFPGRFSGRQFSNSRSEMNVSTLELGDSALYLCASSFMTNMVNEQFFGPGTRLTVL.

This clone was picked up one time. This chain links TRBV27 with TRBJ1-6, with D perhaps matching TRBD1 (6 bases). The germline V gene has CDR1 MNHEY and CDR2 SMNVEV (reference sequence). Trimming pared 0 bases from V and 6 bases from J, leaving 15 bases between. The CDR3 contains 17 residues. This chain's CDR3 is CASSLSLGGVVNSPLHF. The CDR3 DNA reads TGTGCCAGCAGTTTATCGCTAGGGGGTGTAGTTAATTCACCCCTCCACTTT.

Points on this clone: One end of the junction varies from germline; a read error may be responsible. The chain links TRBV7-2 to TRBJ2-6; tentatively, D is TRBD1 (5 bases). This CDR3 has 14 amino acids. Germline V CDR1 and CDR2: SGHTA, FQGNSA. The CDR3 DNA sequence: TGTGCCAGCAGCTTAGGTGCTGGGGCCAACGGCCTGACTTTC. Translation gives CASSLGAGANGLTF.

V usage is TRBV27 and J usage is TRBJ1-6; the match to TRBD1 covers 7 bases. The germline V gene encodes CDR1 MNHEY and CDR2 SMNVEV (reference sequence). CDR3 size: 16 residues. After removal of 2 bases from V and 7 bases from J, the junction contained 8 bases not matched to a gene. CDR3 nucleotides: TGTGCCAGCAGTTTAAGCCCGGGACAGCTGAATTCACCCCTCCACTTT. It yields the protein CASSLSPGQLNSPLHF.

The rearrangement joins TRBV27 to TRBJ2-3, with TRBD2 matching 7 bases. Germline V gene sequence: CDR1 MNHEY, CDR2 SMNVEV (reference sequence). V lost 2 bases and J lost 1; bases outside the gene matches: 0. The CDR3 extends over 14 amino acids. The CDR3 is CASSLSGGTDTQYF. In DNA, the CDR3 is TGTGCCAGCAGTTTAAGCGGGGGCACAGATACGCAGTATTTT.

V usage is TRBV5-8 and J usage is TRBJ1-5; 8 nucleotides match TRBD1. This CDR3 has 16 residues. The V and J ends lost 2 bases and 5 bases, in that order; junction bases with no gene match: 9. Germline CDR1 is SGHTS and CDR2 is YDEGEE. This CDR3 is CASSFHRGRRDQPQHF. CDR3 nucleotide sequence: TGTGCCAGCAGCTTTCACAGGGGGAGACGTGATCAGCCCCAGCATTTT. Looking up the rest from reference TRBV5-8 and TRBJ1-5 gives the full variable domain: EAGVTQSPTHLIKTRGQQATLRCSPISGHTSVYWYQQALGLGLQFLLWYDEGEERNRGNFPPRFSGRQFPNYSSELNVNALELEDSALYLCASSFHRGRRDQPQHFGDGTRLSIL.

This clone appeared a single time. The chain combines TRBV6-1 with TRBJ1-2, with 9 bases identical to TRBD1. CDR3 length: 14 residues. In germline, CDR1 is MNHNS, CDR2 SASEGT. V trimming: 8 bases; J trimming: 3 bases; junction bases outside the gene matches: 7. CDR3 sequence reads: CASARDRVDYGYTF. In nucleotides, the CDR3 is TGTGCCAGCGCCCGGGACAGGGTGGACTATGGCTACACCTTC.